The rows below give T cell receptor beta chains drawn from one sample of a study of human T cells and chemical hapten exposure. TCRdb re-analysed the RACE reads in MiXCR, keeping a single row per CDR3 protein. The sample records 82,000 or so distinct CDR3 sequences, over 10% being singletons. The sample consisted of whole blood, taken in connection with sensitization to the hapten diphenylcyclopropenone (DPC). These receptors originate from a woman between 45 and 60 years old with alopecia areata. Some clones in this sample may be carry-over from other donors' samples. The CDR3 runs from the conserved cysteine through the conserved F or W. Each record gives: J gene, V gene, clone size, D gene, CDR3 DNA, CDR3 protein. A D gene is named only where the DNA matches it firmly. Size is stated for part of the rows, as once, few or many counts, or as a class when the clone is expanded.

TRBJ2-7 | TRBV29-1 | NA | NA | TGCAGCGTTGGTGGATCCTCCTACGAGCAGTACTTC | CSVGGSSYEQYF
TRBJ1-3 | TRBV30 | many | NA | TGTGCCTGGAACGCATTAAACGTAGACACCATATATTTT | CAWNALNVDTIYF
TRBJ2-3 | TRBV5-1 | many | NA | TGCGCCAGCAGCGTAACGCGAGAGGGGGCAGATACGCAGTATTTT | CASSVTREGADTQYF
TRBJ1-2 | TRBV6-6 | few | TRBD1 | TGTGCCAGCAGTGGGACAGGGGACTATGGCTACACCTTC | CASSGTGDYGYTF
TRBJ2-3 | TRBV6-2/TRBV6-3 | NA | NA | TGTGCCAGCAGGGAACGGGGCACAGATACGCAGTATTTT | CASRERGTDTQYF
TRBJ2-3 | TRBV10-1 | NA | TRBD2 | TGCGCCAGCAGTGAGCTTCCTAGCGGGAGACCAGATACGCAGTATTTT | CASSELPSGRPDTQYF
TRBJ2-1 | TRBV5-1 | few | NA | TGCGCCAGCAGACGGATAGGACAGTTGGTACATGAGCAGTTCTTC | CASRRIGQLVHEQFF
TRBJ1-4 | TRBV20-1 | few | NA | TGCAGTGCTAGAGATCCGCTCCGGGCCCTGGGGGAAAAACTGTTTTTT | CSARDPLRALGEKLFF
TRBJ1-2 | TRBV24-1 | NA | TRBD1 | TGTGCCACCAGTGGCACCGGGACAGGGGGCGCGTACTATGGCTACACCTTC | CATSGTGTGGAYYGYTF
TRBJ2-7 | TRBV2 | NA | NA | TGTGCCAGCAGTACCGGGCTGCCCTACGAGCAGTACTTC | CASSTGLPYEQYF
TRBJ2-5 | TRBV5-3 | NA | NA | TGTGCCAGAAGCCCGGCTAGGGATGGGGCGCAAGAGACCCAGTACTTC | CARSPARDGAQETQYF
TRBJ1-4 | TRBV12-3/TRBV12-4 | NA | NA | TGTGCCAGCGGCAGGGGAGAGGAAAAACTGTTTTTT | CASGRGEEKLFF
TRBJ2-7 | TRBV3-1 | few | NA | TGTGCCAGCAGCCATCCGACAGCTCTTAAGCCCTACGAGCAGTACTTC | CASSHPTALKPYEQYF
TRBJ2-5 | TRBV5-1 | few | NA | TGCGCCAGCGGCCCCAGGCAGCCGTACCAAGAGACCCAGTACTTC | CASGPRQPYQETQYF
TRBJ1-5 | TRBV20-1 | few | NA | TGCAGTGCGCCACAGGAGAGCAATCAGCCCCAGCATTTT | CSAPQESNQPQHF
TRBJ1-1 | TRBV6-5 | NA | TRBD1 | TGTGCCAGCACCCCAGGGGGGTTGAACACTGAAGCTTTCTTT | CASTPGGLNTEAFF
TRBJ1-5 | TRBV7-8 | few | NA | TGTGCCAGCAGCCCGGCGCTTGCGGGCGGTCGCAATCAGCCCCAGCATTTT | CASSPALAGGRNQPQHF
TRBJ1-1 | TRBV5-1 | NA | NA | TGCGCCAGCAGCTTTACTGACTCGAACACTGAAGCTTTCTTT | CASSFTDSNTEAFF
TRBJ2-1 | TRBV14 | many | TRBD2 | TGTGCCAGCAGCCAAGATATACTGGCGGGAGGAGGTAATGAGCAGTTCTTC | CASSQDILAGGGNEQFF
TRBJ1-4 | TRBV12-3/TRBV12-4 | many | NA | TGTGCCAGCAGCAGTACAGGACGTAATGAAAAACTGTTTTTT | CASSSTGRNEKLFF
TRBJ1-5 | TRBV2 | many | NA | TGTGCCAGCAGTGCGTCGGTGTACAGAACCGATCAGCCCCAGCATTTT | CASSASVYRTDQPQHF
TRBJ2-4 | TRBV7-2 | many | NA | TGTGCCAGCAGCCGACCAATAATTAAAAACATTCAGTACTTC | CASSRPIIKNIQYF
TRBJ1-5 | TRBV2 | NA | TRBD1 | TGTGCCAGCAGGACGGCGACAGGGCTTCAGCCCCAGCATTTT | CASRTATGLQPQHF
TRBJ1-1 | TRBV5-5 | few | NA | TGTGCCAGCAGCTGGACGAACACTGAAGCTTTCTTT | CASSWTNTEAFF
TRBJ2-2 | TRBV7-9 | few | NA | TGTGCCAGCCGCACTATGGGGAGGAACACCGGGGAGCTGTTTTTT | CASRTMGRNTGELFF
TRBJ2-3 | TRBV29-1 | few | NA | TGCAGCGTTACGTTAGGAGATACGCAGTATTTT | CSVTLGDTQYF
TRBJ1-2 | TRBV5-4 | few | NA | TGTGCCAGCAGAGGAGCAGGGGCTGATGGCTACACCTTC | CASRGAGADGYTF
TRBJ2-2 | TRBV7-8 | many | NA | TGTGCCAGCAACTTAGCGAGAGACACCGGGGAGCTGTTTTTT | CASNLARDTGELFF
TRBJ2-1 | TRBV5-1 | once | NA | TGCGCCAGCAGCCCTCAGGGTTCCTACAATGAGCAGTTCTTC | CASSPQGSYNEQFF
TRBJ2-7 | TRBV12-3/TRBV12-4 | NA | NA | TGTGCCAGCAGACAGACCCGCCACGAGCAGTACTTC | CASRQTRHEQYF
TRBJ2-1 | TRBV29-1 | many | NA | TGCAGCGCCAGGGGGGGAACCAACAATGAGCAGTTCTTC | CSARGGTNNEQFF
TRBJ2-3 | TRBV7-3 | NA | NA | TGTGCCAGCAGCTCAAGCGGAGGTTTCACAGATACGCAGTATTTT | CASSSSGGFTDTQYF
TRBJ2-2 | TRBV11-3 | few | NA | TGTGCCAGCAGCAGTAACGGAGCGAACACCGGGGAGCTGTTTTTT | CASSSNGANTGELFF
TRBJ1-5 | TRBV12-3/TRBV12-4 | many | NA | TGTGCCAGCAGTTTGAGGCAGGGTAGCAATCAGCCCCAGCATTTT | CASSLRQGSNQPQHF
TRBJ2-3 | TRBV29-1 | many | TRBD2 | TGCAGCGTTGAAGGACTAGCGGGAGAGTCAGATACGCAGTATTTT | CSVEGLAGESDTQYF
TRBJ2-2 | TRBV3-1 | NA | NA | TGTGCCAGCAGCCCCGTCACCGGGGAGCTGTTTTTT | CASSPVTGELFF
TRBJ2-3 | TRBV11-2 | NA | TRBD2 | TGTGCCAGCAGCCTGGGACTAGCGGGAGGCACAGATACGCAGTATTTT | CASSLGLAGGTDTQYF
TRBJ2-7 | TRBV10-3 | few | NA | TGTGCCATCAGTGAGTTTGTCACACAAGGAAGTGAGCAGTACTTC | CAISEFVTQGSEQYF
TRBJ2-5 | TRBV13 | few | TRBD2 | TGTGCCAGCAGCCCTATAGCGGGAGAGGGGAATGTGACCCAGTACTTC | CASSPIAGEGNVTQYF
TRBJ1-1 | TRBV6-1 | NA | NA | TGTGCCAGCAGTGCACAGGGTGTCACTGAAGCTTTCTTT | CASSAQGVTEAFF
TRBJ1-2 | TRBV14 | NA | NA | TGTGCCAGCAGCCTCAGTCGGCAGGGTCCTAACTATGGCTACACCTTC | CASSLSRQGPNYGYTF
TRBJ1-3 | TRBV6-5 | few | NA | TGTGCCAGCAGTACCTGGACGGACGGAAACACCATATATTTT | CASSTWTDGNTIYF
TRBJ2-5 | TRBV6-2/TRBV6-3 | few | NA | TGTGCCAGCAGTAACCAAGAGACCCAGTACTTC | CASSNQETQYF
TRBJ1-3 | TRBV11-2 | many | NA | TGTGCCAGCAGCTTAGTCCGGGACCACTCTGGAAACACCATATATTTT | CASSLVRDHSGNTIYF
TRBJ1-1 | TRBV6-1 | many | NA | TGTGCCAGCAGTGTCCGGGTCTCGGAATACACTGAAGCTTTCTTT | CASSVRVSEYTEAFF